This TCR beta chain emerged from a study of blood T cells in healthy people across ages. Overall study results and limits: In long-lived donors, naive CD4+ cell counts and diversity exceeded those of aged donors. Age showed a roughly linear inverse relationship with TCR beta diversity per million T cells.

There were healthy Caucasian individuals from Russia, aged roughly 6 to 100, serving as donors. V gave up 5 bases and J gave up 10 bases, with 15 bases separating them. The CDR3 consists of 13 residues. Germline V gene sequence: CDR1 MRHNA, CDR2 SNTAGT. Through a sample-barcoded 5' primer and a J-beta primer mix, a second PCR was run for roughly 6 to 12 cycles. With 12 random nucleotides, a template-switch adaptor tagged each individual cDNA molecule. TCRdb re-called the 5' RACE reads through MiXCR, storing one row per CDR3 protein. This table holds some 1.5 million distinct CDR3 sequences, roughly 27% found once. Worth noting for this clonotype: Its antigen remains unidentified.

The sequence was collected from a woman aged 25-40 years in good health. Sequenced material: blood. This rearrangement joins TRBV6-4 to TRBJ2-1; perhaps D is TRBD1 or TRBD2 (5 bases each). The chain's CDR3 is CASSSSGTSEQFF. CDR3 DNA sequence: TGTGCCAGCAGTAGTTCCGGGACCTCGGAGCAGTTCTTC.